This paragraph reports one TCR beta chain. The antigen is unknown. These data belong to a study of cytotoxic CD8 clonotypes in ibrutinib-treated CLL. Study details: In all, roughly 11 patients were relapsed/refractory, some 14 were treatment-naive and 17 were IGHV unmutated.

Study results and limitations: Researchers report that baseline clonality outpaced age-matched healthy donors and tracked circulating CD8+ T-cell counts.

Assay used: immunoSEQ multiplex PCR; TCRdb lists only in-frame clones, some missing. This table has roughly 220,000 clones, 65% to 80% appearing once. Germline CDR1 reads GTSNPN; CDR2 reads SVGIG (reference sequence). Trimming removed 2 bases at V and 2 bases at J, with 6 bases between. The CDR3 is made up of 12 amino acids. The sequence derives from a human donor with chronic lymphocytic leukemia. The source was PBMCs, collected after 12 months of ibrutinib treatment. V and J are TRBV30 and TRBJ2-5; unclear D gene. CDR3 amino acids: CAWSQQQETQYF. CDR3 DNA: TGTGCCTGGAGTCAACAGCAAGAGACCCAGTACTTC. The full variable domain, in which reference TRBV30 and TRBJ2-5 provide the parts outside the CDR3, is SQTIHQWPATLVQPVGSPLSLECTVEGTSNPNLYWYRQAAGRGLQLLFYSVGIGQISSEVPQNLSASRPQDRQFILSSKKLLLSDSGFYLCAWSQQQETQYFGPGTRLLVL.